This T cell receptor (beta chain) was retrieved from a study of post-analysis software for immune sequencing data. Study information: Relapsing-remitting, secondary progressive and progressive-relapsing forms of multiple sclerosis all featured among disease courses. The study, taken as a whole, reports: Comparison of patients with controls showed a handful of TRBV segments more frequent in patients, TRBV5-6, TRBV5-1 and TRBV20-1 among them.

TCR beta libraries were prepared from cDNA with unique molecular identifiers. The T cell input of roughly 0.95 to 11 million gave around 540,000 cDNA molecules. TCRdb used MiXCR to reprocess the PCR reads, holding one entry per CDR3 protein. The sample lists roughly 430,000 distinct CDR3 sequences; 30% to 40% were seen once. In its sample, this clonotype was seen a few times. Its antigen is unknown. The germline V gene encodes CDR1 MNHNS and CDR2 SASEGT. The CDR3 consists of 8 residues. J is TRBJ2-7 and V is TRBV6-1; no clear D. Material: blood. This clonotype was obtained from a girl aged 2 to 10 with multiple sclerosis. The CDR3, as DNA: TGTGCAGCGTACGAGCAGTACTTC. Protein: CAAYEQYF.